Shown below are 9 T cell receptor beta chains from a single sample sequenced in a study of Graves' ophthalmopathy and Graves' hyperthyroidism. Amplification from RNA transcripts yielded the TCR beta CDR3 regions. HTBI-primed first-round RT-PCR preceded second-round multiplex PCR. TCRdb independently ran MiXCR on the multiplex PCR reads; one entry per CDR3 protein. The sample consists of some 360,000 distinct CDR3 sequences, 15% to 20% of them appearing once. Sequenced material: peripheral blood. The receptors were sampled from an adult woman with stable Graves' hyperthyroidism.

This clonotype was recorded a few times. The V and J genes are TRBV29-1 and TRBJ1-1, with D perhaps matching TRBD1 (5 bases). CDR3 length equals 12 residues. V was trimmed by 7 bases and J by 3 bases, leaving 12 bases between them. Germline CDR1 is SQVTM and CDR2 is ANQGSEA. This chain's CDR3 is CSAGQRYTEAFF. In nucleotides, the CDR3 is TGCAGCGCTGGACAAAGGTACACTGAAGCTTTCTTT.

V is TRBV2 and J is TRBJ2-7; 8 bases are a match to TRBD1. The germline V gene encodes CDR1 SNHLY and CDR2 FYNNEI. The CDR3 covers 15 residues. Germline trimming cut 7 bases from V and 4 bases from J; bases unmatched to any gene: 12. CDR3 loop: CASTQGAGGAYEQYF. The CDR3 coding sequence is TGTGCCAGCACCCAAGGCGCAGGGGGCGCATACGAGCAGTACTTC.

This clonotype was seen a handful of times. The V and J genes are TRBV5-6 and TRBJ1-2; no clear D. Trimming stripped 1 base from V and 2 bases from J, with 15 bases between. This CDR3 has 16 amino acids. The germline gives CDR1 SGHDT, CDR2 YYEEEE. In DNA, the CDR3 is TGTGCCAGCAGCTTGTTTTCCACGTACTCGAACTATGGCTACACCTTC. Translating gives CASSLFSTYSNYGYTF.

This clonotype was found many times. CDR3 residues: CASSEALENTIYF. The CDR3 DNA follows: TGTGCCAGCAGTGAAGCGCTCGAAAACACCATATATTTT. The chain is built from TRBV6-1 and TRBJ1-3; no clear D. There are 13 residues in the CDR3. The germline gives CDR1 MNHNS, CDR2 SASEGT. V lost 0 bases to trimming and J lost 6 bases, with 6 bases between them.

The J gene is TRBJ2-1, the V gene TRBV7-2; 11 nucleotides line up with TRBD2. The junction had 8 bases not matched to a gene; V was cut back by 5 bases and J by 5 bases. CDR1 SGHTA and CDR2 FQGNSA come from the germline V gene. The CDR3 extends over 16 amino acids. The CDR3 region is CASSQLAGGVNNEQFF. CDR3 nucleotides: TGTGCCAGCAGCCAGTTAGCGGGAGGGGTTAACAATGAGCAGTTCTTC.

This clonotype has a count of ten or more. V is TRBV29-1 and J is TRBJ2-5; TRBD2 aligns across 12 bases. With 1 base clipped from V and 4 bases from J, the junction kept 1 base outside the gene matches. From germline, CDR1 is SQVTM and CDR2 ANQGSEA. The CDR3 consists of 14 residues. CDR3 in DNA: TGCAGCGTTGAAGGGGGACTAGCGGGAGAGACCCAGTACTTC. Translated, it gives CSVEGGLAGETQYF. Complete variable domain (other parts from reference TRBV29-1 and TRBJ2-5): SAVISQKPSRDICQRGTSLTIQCQVDSQVTMMFWYRQQPGQSLTLIATANQGSEATYESGFVIDKFPISRPNLTFSTLTVSNMSPEDSSIYLCSVEGGLAGETQYFGPGTRLLVL.

This clonotype was counted only a few times. V is TRBV6-2 or TRBV6-3 and J is TRBJ2-7; 8 bases fit TRBD2. This CDR3 spans 14 amino acids. Germline assignment: CDR1 MNHEY and CDR2 SVGEGT. The ends lost 10 bases at V and 6 bases at J; junction bases unmatched: 14. The CDR3 loop is CATTLRGGTCEQYF. The CDR3 region has the DNA TGTGCCACCACTCTCCGGGGGGGAACCTGCGAGCAGTACTTC.

The chain employs TRBV6-4 and TRBJ1-5; a weak D match, TRBD1 (6 bases). Between the trimmed V and J ends, which lost 5 bases and 6 bases, there was a span of 14 bases. The CDR3 contains 14 residues. CDR1 and CDR2 (germline): MRHNA, SNTAGT. The CDR3 sequence is CASSPNRVFQPQHF. As DNA, the CDR3 is TGTGCCAGCAGTCCTAACAGGGTCTTTCAGCCCCAGCATTTT.

This clonotype has at least ten counts. The chain couples TRBV30 to TRBJ2-2, with 7 bases aligning to TRBD1. The CDR3 spans 15 residues. The V segment lost 2 bases and the J segment 6 bases; nucleotides outside the gene matches: 9. Germline CDR1 reads GTSNPN; CDR2 reads SVGIG (reference sequence). CDR3 sequence (DNA): TGTGCCTGGAGTCAGGGGGATTTCTGGTCCGGGGAGCTGTTTTTT. Amino acid sequence: CAWSQGDFWSGELFF.